The sequence of this T cell receptor beta chain was determined in a study of T cell repertoires in cytomegalovirus infection. Study-level background: CMV infection and matching HLA type were both indicated by public TCR beta signatures. Study results and limitations: Clonotype analysis showed dominance of the ex vivo response by HLA-C-restricted CMV-specific TCR beta clonotypes.

In TCRdb, the reads were re-called with MiXCR into one record per CDR3 protein. The sample consists of about 700,000 distinct CDR3 sequences, roughly 36% of them appearing once. This clonotype showed up just a few times. Its antigen is as yet unknown. The trim removed 3 bases at V and 4 bases at J, leaving 12 bases unmatched. The CDR3 length is 17 residues. From germline, CDR1 is MDHEN and CDR2 SYDVKM. The sequence was collected from a human donor in good health (CMV status not recorded). Some clones in this sample may be carry-over from other donors' samples. The sequencing here drew on cultured PBMCs, taken from culture after CMV antigen stimulation. The rearrangement joins TRBV28 to TRBJ1-1; TRBD1 matches 9 bases. The CDR3 region has the DNA TGTGCCAGCAGTTTCCTCCTCGGGAAGACAGGGGGCACTGAAGCTTTCTTT. Its protein product is CASSFLLGKTGGTEAFF.